The present T cell receptor beta chain was sequenced within a study of blood T cell repertoires in COVID-19. Study overall: Some COVID-19 samples were acute and others convalescent; all came from the United States, Italy and Spain.

As processed by the authors: Estimation of nucleated cell counts was performed using reference gene primer amplification. The method was immunoSEQ multiplex PCR; TCRdb's version includes in-frame clones alone and lacks a portion of them. The V and J calls and clone size were taken over from that table, and D and trimming were inferred from the DNA. There are 300,000 to 350,000 clones in the sample; 90% occur only once, and around 4.3% lies in the top ten. The V end lost 0 bases, the J end lost 8 bases, and 20 bases lay between the germline ends. The CDR3 spans 16 residues. Germline CDR1 reads SGDLS; CDR2 reads YYNGEE. Those who participated ranged in age from roughly 18 to 90 years and resided in about two dozen US areas.

This chain links TRBV9 with TRBJ1-2; D gene ambiguous. Material: PBMCs or T cells enriched from blood (not recorded which). The source of this sequence is a young woman with acute COVID-19. CDR3 DNA: TGTGCCAGCAGCGTAGTCAGCTCGGAAACCCTAGGCGGCTACACCTTC. This encodes CASSVVSSETLGGYTF. Full variable domain (remainder filled in from reference TRBV9 and TRBJ1-2): DSGVTQTPKHLITATGQRVTLRCSPRSGDLSVYWYQQSLDQGLQFLIQYYNGEERAKGNILERFSAQQFPDLHSELNLSSLELGDSALYFCASSVVSSETLGGYTFGSGTRLTVV.